These 27 T cell receptor beta chains were all obtained from the same sample, sequenced in a study of T-cell reconstitution after alpha-beta-depleted transplantation in children. A library of TCRbeta sequences, prepared with unique molecular identifiers, was generated. TCRdb ran MiXCR on the PCR reads and lists one entry per CDR3 protein. The sample lists hundreds of thousands of distinct CDR3 sequences, around 17% occurring once. This specimen consisted of PBMCs from the stem cell graft donor, obtained from the stem cell graft. These receptors were obtained from a human donor who donated a stem cell graft to a child with acute myeloid leukemia.

This clonotype was recorded at least ten times. The V call is TRBV5-5, the J call TRBJ2-7, with TRBD1 as a possible D gene (5 bases). V was clipped by 0 bases and J by 4 bases, with 14 bases between them. CDR1 SGHKS and CDR2 YYEKEE come from the germline V gene (reference sequence). There are 15 residues in the CDR3. The CDR3: CASSLGAGPLYEQYV. The CDR3 DNA follows: TGTGCCAGCAGCTTGGGGGCAGGGCCCTTGTACGAGCAGTACGTC.

The V gene is TRBV25-1, the J gene TRBJ2-1, with 11 bases fitting TRBD2. Germline loops: CDR1 MGHDK, CDR2 SYGVNS. The CDR3 is 20 residues long. Trimming cost V 0 bases and J 0 bases; bases outside gene matches: 10. CDR3 in DNA: TGTGCCAGCAGTGAATACTTCACTAGCGGGGGCCGAAGCTCCTACAATGAGCAGTTCTTC. Its translation: CASSEYFTSGGRSSYNEQFF.

This clonotype occurred a few times. The genes are TRBV7-9 and TRBJ1-3; D unresolved. CDR1 and CDR2 (germline): SEHNR, FQNEAQ (reference sequence). The CDR3 totals 14 residues. The V end was cut by 5 bases, the J end by 2 bases, with 10 bases between. The CDR3 nucleotides read TGTGCCAGCAGCGCAGTGACTCCTGGAAACACCATATATTTT. Its protein product is CASSAVTPGNTIYF.

This clonotype was seen many times. V usage is TRBV20-1 and J usage is TRBJ2-1, with 8 bases that match TRBD2. The CDR3 totals 15 residues. The junction had 9 bases not matched to a gene; V was cut back by 1 base and J by 7 bases. Germline V gives CDR1 DFQATT, CDR2 SNEGSKA (reference sequence). CDR3 bases: TGCAGTGCTAGAGTAGTAGCGGGGCGACGGAATGAGCAGTTCTTC. Translation gives CSARVVAGRRNEQFF.

This clonotype was counted ten times or more. The chain has TRBV25-1 and TRBJ1-1, with D tentatively TRBD1 (5 bases). Germline CDR1 is MGHDK and CDR2 is SYGVNS. The CDR3 contains 17 residues. V shed 8 bases and J shed 2 bases, with 24 bases lying between them. For the CDR3, the DNA is TGTGCCAGCGGATCTGATAGGGGATTACGGGGAAACACTGAAGCTTTCTTT. Protein product: CASGSDRGLRGNTEAFF.

The sample holds many counts of this clonotype. The gene calls are TRBV20-1 and TRBJ1-5; D ambiguous. Germline CDR1 is DFQATT and CDR2 is SNEGSKA (reference sequence). The V end lost 8 bases, the J end lost 4 bases, and 21 bases lay between the germline ends. The CDR3 runs to 15 residues. The CDR3 here is CSTTRNEGINQPQHF. Written as DNA, the CDR3 is TGCAGTACTACCAGAAACGAGGGAATTAATCAGCCCCAGCATTTT.

This clonotype was seen a few times. V usage is TRBV7-6 and J usage is TRBJ2-2, with a possible D match to TRBD1 (6 bases). Trimming removed 5 bases at V and 6 bases at J, with 13 bases between. This CDR3 has 14 residues. Germline loops: CDR1 SGHVS, CDR2 FNYEAQ. The CDR3 nucleotides read TGTGCCAGCAGCCCAGGACAGTTCGCCGGGGAGCTGTTTTTT. It translates to CASSPGQFAGELFF.

The chain employs TRBV12-3 or TRBV12-4 and TRBJ1-6, with a weak D call TRBD1 (5 bases). Trimming cost V 5 bases and J 0 bases, with 11 bases left between them. There are 16 residues in the CDR3. CDR3 amino acids: CASSRTPSSYNSPLHF. Here the CDR3 DNA reads TGTGCCAGCAGTAGGACACCTAGCTCCTATAATTCACCCCTCCACTTT.

The J gene is TRBJ2-7, the V gene TRBV3-1; no definite D call. Between the trimmed V and J ends, which lost 0 bases and 0 bases, there was a span of 9 bases. The CDR3 covers 15 residues. The germline CDR1 and CDR2 sequences are LGHDT and YNNKEL (reference sequence). CDR3 in DNA: TGTGCCAGCAGCCAAGATGGAAAGTCCTCCTACGAGCAGTACTTC. Translating it yields CASSQDGKSSYEQYF.

J is TRBJ2-1 and V is TRBV20-1; maybe TRBD2 (6 bases). V lost 1 base and J lost 1, with 11 bases in between. Germline CDR1 is DFQATT and CDR2 is SNEGSKA (reference sequence). The CDR3 has 15 residues. CDR3 amino acids: CSARGRGFSYNEQFF. In DNA, the CDR3 is TGCAGTGCTAGAGGTCGGGGGTTTTCCTACAATGAGCAGTTCTTC.

The chain carries TRBV5-1 and TRBJ2-7; D not certain. Germline loops: CDR1 SGHRS, CDR2 YFSETQ. With 0 bases removed from V and 5 bases from J, the gap between germline ends came to 6 bases. The CDR3 has 12 amino acids. CDR3: CASSLVPNEQYF. The CDR3 DNA reads TGCGCCAGCAGCTTGGTCCCCAACGAGCAGTACTTC. Combining the CDR3 with reference TRBV5-1 and TRBJ2-7 gives the whole variable domain KAGVTQTPRYLIKTRGQQVTLSCSPISGHRSVSWYQQTPGQGLQFLFEYFSETQRNKGNFPGRFSGRQFSNSRSEMNVSTLELGDSALYLCASSLVPNEQYFGPGTRLTVT.

V gene TRBV9 combines with J gene TRBJ2-1; 12 positions match TRBD2. V lost 4 bases to trimming and J lost 6 bases; unmatched junction nucleotides: 5. This CDR3 contains 15 residues. CDR1 SGDLS and CDR2 YYNGEE come from the germline V gene. The DNA of the CDR3 is TGTGCCAGCAGCCGCCGACTAGCGGGGGCCAATGAGCAGTTCTTC. This codes for CASSRRLAGANEQFF.

The sample holds one count of this clonotype. The chain is built from TRBV4-1 and TRBJ1-6; D is undetermined. V was trimmed by 8 bases and J by 1 base, leaving 9 bases between them. Germline values: CDR1 MGHRA, CDR2 YSYEKL. The CDR3 sequence is 14 residues long. CDR3 residues: CASGWDSYNSPLHF. In DNA form, the CDR3 reads TGCGCCAGCGGGTGGGATTCCTATAATTCACCCCTCCACTTT.

This clonotype was seen a few times. V gene TRBV4-3 combines with J gene TRBJ2-7; 9 nucleotides match TRBD1. Per the germline V gene, CDR1 is LGHNA and CDR2 is YSLEER. V shed 2 bases and J 3 bases; nucleotides not matched to a gene: 5. CDR3 length: 15 amino acids. CDR3 in DNA: TGCGCCAGCAGCCAACACAGGGGGCGAAACTACGAGCAGTACTTC. It translates to CASSQHRGRNYEQYF.

V and J are TRBV7-9 and TRBJ1-1, with a tentative D call TRBD1 (6 bases). The CDR3 has 13 residues. V gave up 7 bases and J gave up 3 bases, with 12 bases separating them. Germline loops: CDR1 SEHNR, CDR2 FQNEAQ (reference sequence). The CDR3 reads CASIARGDTEAFF. CDR3 coding DNA: TGTGCCAGCATTGCGAGGGGGGACACTGAAGCTTTCTTT.

The rearrangement links TRBV20-1 to TRBJ1-1; D gene ambiguous. Germline V gives CDR1 DFQATT, CDR2 SNEGSKA (reference sequence). The CDR3 consists of 16 residues. Trimming took 0 bases from V and 5 from J, leaving 19 bases between them. The CDR3 DNA reads TGCAGTGCTAGAGATGCGGCAGAAGGACGGATAACTGAAGCTTTCTTT. It is translated as CSARDAAEGRITEAFF.

This clonotype appeared a few times. Here the CDR3 reads CASSYTPFDAGGDTDTQYF. In nucleotides, the CDR3 is TGTGCCAGCAGTTACACGCCGTTTGATGCGGGGGGGGACACAGATACGCAGTATTTT. This chain links TRBV6-5 with TRBJ2-3; 9 bases fit TRBD2. The CDR3 contains 19 residues. Looked up from germline, CDR1 is MNHEY and CDR2 is SVGAGI. V gave up 2 bases and J gave up 2 bases; unmatched junction bases: 14.

The chain employs TRBV10-3 and TRBJ2-4; TRBD1 agrees at 7 bases. The CDR3 contains 17 residues. J was trimmed by 0 bases and V by 2 bases; bases with no gene match: 7. Germline V lookup: CDR1 ENHRY, CDR2 SYGVKD. The CDR3, as DNA: TGTGCCATCAGTGAGGAGACAGGGATGGTAGCCAAAAACATTCAGTACTTC. As protein: CAISEETGMVAKNIQYF.

The sample holds one count of this clonotype. This could be a read error, since a much larger clone is one nucleotide away. This chain connects TRBV29-1 to TRBJ1-1; 7 bases are a match to TRBD1. V was pared by 1 base and J by 3 bases, with 5 bases of the junction left unmatched. Looked up from germline, CDR1 is SQVTM and CDR2 is ANQGSEA. The CDR3 has 14 amino acids. CDR3 region: CSVEGNRGDTEAFF. The DNA of the CDR3 is TGCAGCGTTGAAGGGAACAGGGGAGACACTGAAGCTTTCTTT.

This clonotype showed up many times. The rearrangement uses TRBV12-3 or TRBV12-4 and TRBJ2-7; the D is unclear. The V end lost 3 bases, the J end lost 4 bases, and 10 bases lay between the germline ends. The CDR3 extends over 13 amino acids. The CDR3: CASSFGKEYEQYV. CDR3 sequence (DNA): TGTGCCAGCAGTTTTGGGAAAGAGTACGAGCAGTACGTC.

Notes on this clonotype: A much larger clone sits a single nucleotide away, making a read error possible. Lacking the conserved final phenylalanine or tryptophan, this CDR3 likely reflects a read error. V gene TRBV20-1 combines with J gene TRBJ1-5, with D possibly matching TRBD1 (6 bases). V lost 6 bases, J lost 5 bases, and 14 bases lay in between. This CDR3 has 13 amino acids. CDR1 is DFQATT and CDR2 is SNEGSKA in the germline V gene (reference sequence). CDR3 bases: TGCAGTGCCGGGGGCAGGGTGGATCAGCCCCAGCATTTG. This codes for CSAGGRVDQPQHL.

Many counts were recorded for this clonotype. Mismatch with germline at one junction end may stem from a read error. The genes are TRBV7-2 and TRBJ2-3; TRBD2 matches 11 bases. This CDR3 comprises 15 residues. The germline CDR1 and CDR2 sequences are SGHTA and FQGNSA. This chain's CDR3 is CASSLAGGMTDTQYF. CDR3 nucleotide sequence: TGTGCCAGCAGCCTAGCGGGGGGTATGACAGATACGCAGTATTTT.

The chain carries TRBV12-3 or TRBV12-4 and TRBJ1-5; D is uncertain. V lost 5 bases to trimming and J lost 9 bases, with 8 bases between them. The CDR3 loop spans 11 amino acids. CDR3 protein: CASSVTGPQHF. CDR3 nucleotides: TGTGCCAGCAGTGTGACGGGGCCCCAGCATTTT.

The chain links TRBV2 to TRBJ2-6; D unresolved. The CDR3 is 12 amino acids. In germline, CDR1 is SNHLY, CDR2 FYNNEI. V was cut by 1 base and J by 17 bases, with 12 bases left in between. The CDR3 protein is CASSEEELGMTF. The CDR3 DNA is TGTGCCAGCAGTGAAGAGGAGTTGGGAATGACTTTC.

The table lists this clonotype with many counts. The V and J genes are TRBV10-3 and TRBJ2-3; D perhaps matches TRBD1 (5 bases). The CDR3 runs to 14 residues. Trimming pared 4 bases from V and 1 base from J, leaving 9 bases between. Germline values: CDR1 ENHRY, CDR2 SYGVKD. The CDR3 protein is CAISVARGTDTQYF. The CDR3, as DNA: TGTGCCATCAGTGTGGCCAGGGGCACAGATACGCAGTATTTT.

This clonotype came up many times. The chain couples TRBV20-1 to TRBJ2-2; the D gene could be TRBD1 or TRBD2 (5 bases each). CDR1 DFQATT and CDR2 SNEGSKA come from the germline V gene (reference sequence). The CDR3 sequence is 15 residues long. V was shortened by 3 bases and J by 7 bases, with 18 bases between the two germline ends. Written as DNA, the CDR3 is TGCAGTGCTAGCATGGGGACCACTTGGGGCGGGGAGCTGTTTTTT. Protein: CSASMGTTWGGELFF.

V usage is TRBV24-1 and J usage is TRBJ2-2; no reliable D call. The CDR3 is 16 residues long. The V end lost 3 bases, the J end lost 0 bases, and 10 bases lay between the germline ends. Germline V gives CDR1 KGHDR, CDR2 SFDVKD. CDR3 in amino acids: CATSDPTQANTGELFF. The CDR3 DNA reads as TGTGCCACCAGTGATCCTACCCAGGCGAACACCGGGGAGCTGTTTTTT.